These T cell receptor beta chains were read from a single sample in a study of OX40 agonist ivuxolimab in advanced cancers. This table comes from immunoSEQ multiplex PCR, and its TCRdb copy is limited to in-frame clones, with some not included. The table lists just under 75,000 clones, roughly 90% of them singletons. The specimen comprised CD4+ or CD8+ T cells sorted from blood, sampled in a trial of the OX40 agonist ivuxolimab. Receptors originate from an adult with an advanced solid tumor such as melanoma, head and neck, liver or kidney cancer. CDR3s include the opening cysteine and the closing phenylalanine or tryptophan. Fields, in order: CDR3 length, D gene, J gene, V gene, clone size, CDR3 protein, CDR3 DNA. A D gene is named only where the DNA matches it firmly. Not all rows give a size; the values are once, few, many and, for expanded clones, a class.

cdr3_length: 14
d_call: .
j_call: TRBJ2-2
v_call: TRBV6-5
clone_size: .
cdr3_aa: CASRQPSATGELFF
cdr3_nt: TGTGCCAGCAGGCAACCTAGTGCAACCGGGGAGCTGTTTTTT

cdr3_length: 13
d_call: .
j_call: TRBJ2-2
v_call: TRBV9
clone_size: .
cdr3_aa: CASSVGGSGELFF
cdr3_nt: TGTGCCAGCAGCGTAGGGGGGTCCGGGGAGCTGTTTTTT

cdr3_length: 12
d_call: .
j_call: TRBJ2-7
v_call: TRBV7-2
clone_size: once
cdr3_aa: CASSPTPYEQYF
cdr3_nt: TGTGCCAGCAGCCCCACCCCCTACGAGCAGTACTTC

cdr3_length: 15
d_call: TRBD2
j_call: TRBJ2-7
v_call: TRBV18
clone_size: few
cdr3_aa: CASSPPLTSGILQYF
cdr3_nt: TGTGCCAGCTCACCACCGTTGACTAGCGGGATTTTACAGTACTTC

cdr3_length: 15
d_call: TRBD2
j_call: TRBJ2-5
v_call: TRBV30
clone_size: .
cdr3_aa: CAWGSGRGVDETQYF
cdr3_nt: TGTGCCTGGGGGAGCGGGAGGGGTGTGGATGAGACCCAGTACTTC

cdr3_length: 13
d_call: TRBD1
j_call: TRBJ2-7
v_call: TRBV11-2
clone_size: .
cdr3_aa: CASSFGQGSEQYF
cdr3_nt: TGTGCCAGCAGCTTTGGACAGGGGTCTGAGCAGTACTTC

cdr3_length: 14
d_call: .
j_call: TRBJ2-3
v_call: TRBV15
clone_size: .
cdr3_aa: CATSRDLNTDTQYF
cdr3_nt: TGTGCCACCAGCAGAGATCTAAACACAGATACGCAGTATTTT

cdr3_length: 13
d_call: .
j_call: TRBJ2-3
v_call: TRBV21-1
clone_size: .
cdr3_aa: CASRSYPTDTQYF
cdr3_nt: TGTGCCAGCAGATCCTACCCCACAGATACGCAGTATTTT

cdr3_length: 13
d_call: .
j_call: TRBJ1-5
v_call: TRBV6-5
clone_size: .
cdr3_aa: CASSWTGNQPQHF
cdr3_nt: TGTGCCAGCAGTTGGACTGGGAATCAGCCCCAGCATTTT

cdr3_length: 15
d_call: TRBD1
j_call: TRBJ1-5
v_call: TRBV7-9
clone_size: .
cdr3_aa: CASSRTGGSNQPQHF
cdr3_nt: TGTGCCAGCAGCCGGACAGGGGGGAGCAATCAGCCCCAGCATTTT

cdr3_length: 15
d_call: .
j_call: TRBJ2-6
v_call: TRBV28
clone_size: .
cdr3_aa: CATMELRPGANVLTF
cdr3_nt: TGTGCCACAATGGAACTCAGGCCTGGGGCCAACGTCCTGACTTTC

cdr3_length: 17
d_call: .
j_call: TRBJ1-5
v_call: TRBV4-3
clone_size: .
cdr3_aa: CASSQDLPQGFSQPQHF
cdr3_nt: TGCGCCAGCAGCCAAGATCTTCCCCAGGGTTTTAGTCAGCCCCAGCATTTT

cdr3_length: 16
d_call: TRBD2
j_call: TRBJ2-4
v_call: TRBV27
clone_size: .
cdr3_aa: CASSPGLALAKNIQYF
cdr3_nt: TGTGCCAGCAGTCCGGGACTAGCACTAGCCAAAAACATTCAGTACTTC

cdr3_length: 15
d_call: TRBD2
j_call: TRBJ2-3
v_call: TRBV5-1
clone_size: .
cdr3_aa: CASSLAMIAGDTQYF
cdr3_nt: TGCGCCAGCAGCTTGGCCATGATAGCGGGAGATACGCAGTATTTT

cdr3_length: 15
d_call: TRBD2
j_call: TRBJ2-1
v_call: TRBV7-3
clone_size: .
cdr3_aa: CASSLIAGAGNEQFF
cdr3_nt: TGTGCCAGCAGCTTAATAGCGGGAGCGGGGAATGAGCAGTTCTTC

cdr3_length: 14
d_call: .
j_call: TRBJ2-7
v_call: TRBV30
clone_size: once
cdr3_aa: CAWDSGLTPYEQYF
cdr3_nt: TGTGCCTGGGACTCGGGCCTTACTCCCTACGAGCAGTACTTC

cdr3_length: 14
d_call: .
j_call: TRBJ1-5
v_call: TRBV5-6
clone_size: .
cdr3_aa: CASSLRDSNQPQHF
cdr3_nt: TGTGCCAGCAGCTTAAGGGATAGCAATCAGCCCCAGCATTTT

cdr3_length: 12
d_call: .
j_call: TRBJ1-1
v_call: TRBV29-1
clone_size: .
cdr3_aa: CSGGTVNTEAFF
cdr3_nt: TGCAGCGGGGGGACGGTGAACACTGAAGCTTTCTTT

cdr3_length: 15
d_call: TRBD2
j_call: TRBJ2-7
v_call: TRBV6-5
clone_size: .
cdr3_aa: CASSPPTSGRNEQYF
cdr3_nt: TGTGCCAGCAGTCCCCCGACTAGCGGGAGAAACGAGCAGTACTTC

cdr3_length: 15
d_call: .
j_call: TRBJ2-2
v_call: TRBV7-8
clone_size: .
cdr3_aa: CASSGRAAATGELFF
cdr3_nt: TGTGCCAGCAGCGGTCGGGCCGCCGCCACCGGGGAGCTGTTTTTT

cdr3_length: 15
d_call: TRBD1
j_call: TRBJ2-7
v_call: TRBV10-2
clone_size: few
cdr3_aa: CASFSGTGGSYEQYF
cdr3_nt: TGCGCCAGCTTCTCGGGGACAGGGGGCTCCTACGAGCAGTACTTC

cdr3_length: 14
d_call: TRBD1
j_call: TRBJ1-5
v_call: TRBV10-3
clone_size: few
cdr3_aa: CAISEDRGQQPQHF
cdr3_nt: TGTGCCATCAGTGAGGACAGGGGCCAACAGCCCCAGCATTTT

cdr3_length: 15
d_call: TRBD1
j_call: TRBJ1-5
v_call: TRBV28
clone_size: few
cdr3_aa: CASSRGLRGNQPQHF
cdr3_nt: TGTGCCAGCAGCAGGGGGCTGAGGGGCAATCAGCCCCAGCATTTT

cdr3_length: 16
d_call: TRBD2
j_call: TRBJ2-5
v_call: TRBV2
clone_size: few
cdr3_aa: CASRLGLAGVWETQYF
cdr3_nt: TGTGCCAGCAGACTGGGACTAGCGGGAGTCTGGGAGACCCAGTACTTC

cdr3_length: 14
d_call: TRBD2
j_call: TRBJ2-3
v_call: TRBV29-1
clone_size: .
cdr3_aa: CSARTSGRTDTQYF
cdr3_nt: TGCAGCGCAAGGACTAGCGGGAGGACAGATACGCAGTATTTT

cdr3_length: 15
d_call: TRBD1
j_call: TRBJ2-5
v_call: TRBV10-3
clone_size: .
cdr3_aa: CAIRSPGQGKETQYF
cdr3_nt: TGTGCCATCAGGTCTCCGGGACAGGGAAAAGAGACCCAGTACTTC

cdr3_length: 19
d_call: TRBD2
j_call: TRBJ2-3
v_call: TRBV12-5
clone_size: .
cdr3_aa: CASGLVSEREGPAADTQYF
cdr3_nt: TGTGCTAGTGGTTTGGTATCGGAACGGGAGGGCCCGGCGGCAGATACGCAGTATTTT

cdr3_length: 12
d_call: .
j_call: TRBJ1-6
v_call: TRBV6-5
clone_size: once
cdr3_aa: CASNGPGRHLHF
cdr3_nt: TGTGCCAGCAACGGCCCGGGACGTCACCTCCACTTT

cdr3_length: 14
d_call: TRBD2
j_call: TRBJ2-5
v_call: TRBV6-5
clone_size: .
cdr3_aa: CASSSTSELVAQYF
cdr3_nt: TGTGCCAGCAGTTCGACTAGCGAACTCGTGGCCCAGTACTTC

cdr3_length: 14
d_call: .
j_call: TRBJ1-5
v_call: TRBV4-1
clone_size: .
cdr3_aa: CASSQEQNNQPQHF
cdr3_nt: TGCGCCAGCAGCCAAGAGCAGAACAATCAGCCCCAGCATTTT

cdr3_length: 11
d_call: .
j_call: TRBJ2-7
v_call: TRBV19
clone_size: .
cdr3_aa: CASSNIYEQYF
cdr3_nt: TGTGCCAGTAGCAACATATACGAGCAGTACTTC

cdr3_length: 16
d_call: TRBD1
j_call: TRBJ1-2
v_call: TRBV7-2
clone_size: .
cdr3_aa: CASSLSGTGGGFGYTF
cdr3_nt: TGTGCCAGCAGCTTATCGGGGACAGGGGGCGGCTTTGGCTACACCTTC

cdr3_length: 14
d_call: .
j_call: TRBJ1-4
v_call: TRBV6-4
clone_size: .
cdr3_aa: CASKSWGSNEKLFF
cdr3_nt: TGTGCCAGCAAGTCGTGGGGGTCTAATGAAAAACTGTTTTTT

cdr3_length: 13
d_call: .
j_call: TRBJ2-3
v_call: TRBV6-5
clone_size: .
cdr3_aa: CASSYSPGPGKYF
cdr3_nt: TGTGCCAGCAGTTACTCGCCTGGGCCCGGGAAGTATTTT

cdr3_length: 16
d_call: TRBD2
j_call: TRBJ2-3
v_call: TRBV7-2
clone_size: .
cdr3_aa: CASSSHSGTSSDTQYF
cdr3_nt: TGTGCCAGCAGCTCTCATAGCGGGACCTCTTCAGATACGCAGTATTTT

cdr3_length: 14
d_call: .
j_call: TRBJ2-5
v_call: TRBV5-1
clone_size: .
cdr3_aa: CASSEFRGGETQYF
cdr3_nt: TGCGCCAGCAGCGAGTTCAGGGGTGGCGAGACCCAGTACTTC

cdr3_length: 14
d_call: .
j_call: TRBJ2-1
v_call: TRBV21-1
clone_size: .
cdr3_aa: CASSKCPQGNEQFF
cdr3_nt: TGTGCCAGCAGCAAATGCCCGCAGGGAAATGAGCAGTTCTTC

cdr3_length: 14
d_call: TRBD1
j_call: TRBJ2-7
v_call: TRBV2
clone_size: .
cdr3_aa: CASRSGQGSYEQYF
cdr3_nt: TGTGCCAGCAGATCGGGACAGGGATCCTACGAGCAGTACTTC

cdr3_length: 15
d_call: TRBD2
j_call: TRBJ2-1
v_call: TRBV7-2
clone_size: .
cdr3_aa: CASSLGTSGYNEQFF
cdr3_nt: TGTGCCAGCAGCTTAGGGACTAGCGGGTACAATGAGCAGTTCTTC

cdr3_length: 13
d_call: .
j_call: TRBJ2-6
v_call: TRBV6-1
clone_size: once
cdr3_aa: CASSRSGANVLTF
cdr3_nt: TGTGCCAGCTCACGGTCTGGGGCCAACGTCCTGACTTTC